This entry concerns a single TCR beta chain. The assay was immunoSEQ multiplex PCR, and TCRdb's table has in-frame clones only and misses some. The table includes approximately 70,000 clones, 70% to 80% detected once. The CDR3 has 14 residues. In germline, CDR1 is SGHNT, CDR2 YYREEE (reference sequence). With 4 bases removed from V and 0 bases from J, the gap between germline ends came to 8 bases. Single viable CD3+CD4+CD8-CD45RO+ cells were sorted as the memory CD4+ T cells. The data stem from a study of memory CD4+ T cells and cytomegalovirus serostatus. Sample: memory CD4+ T cells from blood. V and J are TRBV5-4 and TRBJ1-3; D gene ambiguous. The clonotype was recovered from an adult in good health and CMV-seropositive. CDR3 sequence: CASSQQSSGNTIYF. CDR3 in DNA: TGTGCCAGCAGCCAGCAAAGCTCTGGAAACACCATATATTTT.